The clone carrying this T cell receptor (beta chain) was counted between two and nine times. Germline V gene sequence: CDR1 SGHRS, CDR2 YFSETQ. Losses at the gene ends were 3 bases for V and 10 bases for J; bases not matched to a gene: 14. The CDR3 consists of 16 residues. The sample originates from a study of T-cell reconstitution after alpha-beta-depleted transplantation in children. TCRbeta library preparation incorporated unique molecular identifiers. Each CDR3 protein is one row after TCRdb ran MiXCR on the PCR reads. The sample records under 350,000 distinct CDR3 sequences, 9.9% being singletons.

The receptor was derived from a human donor who donated a stem cell graft to a child with SCID. The chain carries TRBV5-1 and TRBJ2-1; 9 bases fit TRBD2. The sequencing used PBMCs from the stem cell graft donor, collected from the stem cell graft. The chain's CDR3 is CASSSWTSEVSGEQFF. The CDR3 DNA is TGCGCCAGCAGCTCATGGACTAGCGAAGTCAGTGGGGAGCAGTTCTTC.